A single sample gave rise to the 6 T cell receptor beta chains below, sequenced in a study of PD-L1 blockade in urothelial cancer. Assay used: immunoSEQ multiplex PCR; TCRdb lists only in-frame clones, some missing. The sample has about 88,000 clones; roughly nine tenths are singletons. The sequencing here drew on PBMCs, taken around atezolizumab (anti-PD-L1) treatment. The source of these receptors is a man in his 60s with urothelial cancer.

This clone occurred a few times. The gene calls are TRBV9 and TRBJ2-3; D is ambiguous. This CDR3 is built from 13 residues. CDR1 SGDLS and CDR2 YYNGEE come from the germline V gene. V lost 2 bases to trimming and J lost 3 bases, with 7 bases between them. The CDR3 nucleotides are TGTGCCAGCAGCGTGGAGCCGACAGATACGCAGTATTTT. Translation: CASSVEPTDTQYF.

The chain's CDR3 is CASSQDQVGAGSPLHF. The CDR3 nucleotides are TGCGCCAGCAGCCAAGATCAAGTGGGGGCAGGATCACCCCTCCACTTT. The chain links TRBV4-3 to TRBJ1-6; weak D call: TRBD1 (6 bases). The germline gives CDR1 LGHNA, CDR2 YSLEER. This CDR3 has 16 residues. Trimming removed 0 bases from V and 10 bases from J, with 16 bases in between.

The rearrangement joins TRBV2 to TRBJ2-4, with a possible D match to TRBD2 (6 bases). CDR3 length equals 18 residues. Germline V gene data show CDR1 as SNHLY and CDR2 as FYNNEI. Trimming left V 1 base short and J 0 bases short, with 16 bases between. CDR3: CASSEGAARGLAKNIQYF. Here the CDR3 DNA reads TGTGCCAGCAGTGAAGGGGCGGCAAGGGGACTAGCCAAAAACATTCAGTACTTC.

The rearrangement uses TRBV2 and TRBJ2-7; tentative D call: TRBD2 (6 bases). The CDR3 is made up of 14 amino acids. Germline CDR1 SNHLY, CDR2 FYNNEI. V lost 6 bases to trimming and J lost 8 bases, with 20 bases between them. The CDR3 region has the DNA TGTGCCAGCAGGGGACTTTTACCTACGATTAAGCAGTACTTC. Translated: CASRGLLPTIKQYF.

V usage is TRBV5-1 and J usage is TRBJ2-7; TRBD2 matches at 9 bases. The length of the CDR3 is 16 residues. J gave up 1 base and V 4 bases, and 9 bases lay outside the gene matches. Germline V CDR1 and CDR2: SGHRS, YFSETQ. CDR3 amino acids: CASSPIAGDLSYEQYF. The CDR3 DNA reads as TGCGCCAGCAGCCCGATAGCGGGAGATTTGTCCTACGAGCAGTACTTC.

This clone was recorded only once. The V call is TRBV5-1, the J call TRBJ1-2; the D gene is possibly TRBD1 (5 bases). The CDR3 sequence is 13 residues long. V was shortened by 4 bases and J by 6 bases, with 13 bases between the two germline ends. Per the germline V gene, CDR1 is SGHRS and CDR2 is YFSETQ. The CDR3 bases are TGCGCCAGCAGCACCCGCGGGGGACATGGCTACACCTTC. It is translated as CASSTRGGHGYTF.